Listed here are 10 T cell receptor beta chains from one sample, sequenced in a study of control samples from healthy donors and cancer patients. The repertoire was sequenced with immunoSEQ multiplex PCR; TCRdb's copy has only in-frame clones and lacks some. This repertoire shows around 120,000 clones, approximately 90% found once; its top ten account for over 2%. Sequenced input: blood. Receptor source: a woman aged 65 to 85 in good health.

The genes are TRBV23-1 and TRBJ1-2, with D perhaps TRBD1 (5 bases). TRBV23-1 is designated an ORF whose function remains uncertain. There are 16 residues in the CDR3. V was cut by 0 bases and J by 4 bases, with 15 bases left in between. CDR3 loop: CASSQSSRGPCYGYTF. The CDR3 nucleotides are TGCGCCAGCAGTCAATCGTCCCGGGGCCCTTGCTATGGCTACACCTTC.

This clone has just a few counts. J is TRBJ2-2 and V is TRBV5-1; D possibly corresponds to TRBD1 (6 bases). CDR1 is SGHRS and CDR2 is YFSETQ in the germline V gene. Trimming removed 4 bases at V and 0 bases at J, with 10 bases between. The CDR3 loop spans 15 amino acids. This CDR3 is CASSVQGSNTGELFF. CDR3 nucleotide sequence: TGCGCCAGCAGCGTACAGGGATCGAACACCGGGGAGCTGTTTTTT. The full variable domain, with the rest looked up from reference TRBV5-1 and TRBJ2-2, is KAGVTQTPRYLIKTRGQQVTLSCSPISGHRSVSWYQQTPGQGLQFLFEYFSETQRNKGNFPGRFSGRQFSNSRSEMNVSTLELGDSALYLCASSVQGSNTGELFFGEGSRLTVL.

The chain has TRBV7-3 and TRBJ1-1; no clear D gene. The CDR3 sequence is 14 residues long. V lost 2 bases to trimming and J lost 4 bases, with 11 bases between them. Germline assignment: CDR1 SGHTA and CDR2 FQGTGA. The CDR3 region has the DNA TGTGCCAGCAGCTTAGCCAGGAGTTCCACTGAAGCTTTCTTT. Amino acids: CASSLARSSTEAFF.

The CDR3 nucleotides are TGTGCCACCAGTGACCCCGGGACGTTCGGGTATGAGCAGTTCTTC. It codes for CATSDPGTFGYEQFF. The chain recombines TRBV24-1 with TRBJ2-1, with D possibly called TRBD1 or TRBD2 (5 bases each). V lost 4 bases and J 8 bases, leaving 17 bases between the germline ends. Germline values: CDR1 KGHDR, CDR2 SFDVKD. The length of the CDR3 is 15 residues.

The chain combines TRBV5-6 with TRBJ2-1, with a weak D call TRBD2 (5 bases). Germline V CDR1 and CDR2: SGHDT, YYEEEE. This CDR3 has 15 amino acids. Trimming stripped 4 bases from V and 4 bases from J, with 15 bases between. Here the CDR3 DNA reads TGTGCCAGCAGCATATCTCCGGGAAGATACAATGAGCAGTTCTTC. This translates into CASSISPGRYNEQFF. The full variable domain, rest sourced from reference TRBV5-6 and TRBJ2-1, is DAGVTQSPTHLIKTRGQQVTLRCSPKSGHDTVSWYQQALGQGPQFIFQYYEEEERQRGNFPDRFSGHQFPNYSSELNVNALLLGDSALYLCASSISPGRYNEQFFGPGTRLTVL.

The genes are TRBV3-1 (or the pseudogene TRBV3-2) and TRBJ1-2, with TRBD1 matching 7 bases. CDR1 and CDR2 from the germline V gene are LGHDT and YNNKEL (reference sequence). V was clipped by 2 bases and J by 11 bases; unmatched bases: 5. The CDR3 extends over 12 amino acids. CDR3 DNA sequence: TGTGCCAGCAGCCAATGGACAGGACCTTACACCTTC. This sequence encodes CASSQWTGPYTF.

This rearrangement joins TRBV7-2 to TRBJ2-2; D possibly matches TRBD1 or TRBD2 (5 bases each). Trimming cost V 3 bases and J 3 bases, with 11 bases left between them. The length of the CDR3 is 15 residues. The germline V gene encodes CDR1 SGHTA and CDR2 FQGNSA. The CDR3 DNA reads TGTGCCAGCAGCTTGACGGGACGCTACACCGGGGAGCTGTTTTTT. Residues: CASSLTGRYTGELFF.

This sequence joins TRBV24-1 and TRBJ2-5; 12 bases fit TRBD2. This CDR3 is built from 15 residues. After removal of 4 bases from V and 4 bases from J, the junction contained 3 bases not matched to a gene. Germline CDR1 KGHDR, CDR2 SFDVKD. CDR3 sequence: CATSEPTSGGETQYF. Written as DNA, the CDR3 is TGTGCCACCAGTGAGCCGACTAGCGGGGGAGAGACCCAGTACTTC.

CDR3 DNA: TGTGCCAGCCCACTAGAGAGGGATTCACCCCTCCACTTT. This gives the protein CASPLERDSPLHF. The chain combines TRBV18 with TRBJ1-6; unclear D gene. The V gene lost 8 bases and the J gene lost 8 bases, with 13 bases spanning the gap. The CDR3 is 13 amino acids. The germline V gene encodes CDR1 KGHSH and CDR2 LQKENI.

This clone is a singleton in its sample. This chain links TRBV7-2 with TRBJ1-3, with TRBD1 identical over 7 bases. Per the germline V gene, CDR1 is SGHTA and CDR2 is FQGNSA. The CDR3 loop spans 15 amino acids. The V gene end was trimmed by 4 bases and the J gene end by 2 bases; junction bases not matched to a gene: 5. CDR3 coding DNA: TGTGCCAGCAGCTACATAACAGGGGCTGGAAACACCATATATTTT. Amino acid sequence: CASSYITGAGNTIYF. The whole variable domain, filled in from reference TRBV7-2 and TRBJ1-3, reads GAGVSQSPSNKVTEKGKDVELRCDPISGHTALYWYRQSLGQGLEFLIYFQGNSAPDKSGLPSDRFSAERTGGSVSTLTIQRTQQEDSAVYLCASSYITGAGNTIYFGEGSWLTVV.